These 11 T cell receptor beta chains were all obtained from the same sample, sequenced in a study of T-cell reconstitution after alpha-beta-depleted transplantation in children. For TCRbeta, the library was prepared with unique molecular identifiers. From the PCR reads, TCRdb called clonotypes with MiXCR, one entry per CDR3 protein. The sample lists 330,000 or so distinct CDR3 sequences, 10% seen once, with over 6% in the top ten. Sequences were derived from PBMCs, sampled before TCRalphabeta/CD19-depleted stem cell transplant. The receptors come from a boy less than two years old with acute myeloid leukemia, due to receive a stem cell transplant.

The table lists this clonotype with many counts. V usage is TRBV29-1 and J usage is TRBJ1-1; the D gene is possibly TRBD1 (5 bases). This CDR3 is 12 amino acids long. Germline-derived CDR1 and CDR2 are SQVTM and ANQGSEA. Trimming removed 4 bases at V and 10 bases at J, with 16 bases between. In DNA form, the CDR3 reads TGCAGCGTTGGGCCCTTACCGGGACGAGCTTTCTTT. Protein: CSVGPLPGRAFF. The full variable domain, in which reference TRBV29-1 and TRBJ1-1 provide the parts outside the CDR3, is SAVISQKPSRDICQRGTSLTIQCQVDSQVTMMFWYRQQPGQSLTLIATANQGSEATYESGFVIDKFPISRPNLTFSTLTVSNMSPEDSSIYLCSVGPLPGRAFFGQGTRLTVV.

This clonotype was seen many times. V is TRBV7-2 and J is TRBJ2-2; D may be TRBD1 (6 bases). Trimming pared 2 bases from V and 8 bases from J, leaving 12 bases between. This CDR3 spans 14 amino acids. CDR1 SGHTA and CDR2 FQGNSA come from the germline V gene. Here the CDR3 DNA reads TGTGCCAGCAGCTTAAGGCCCGGGACAGGGGAGCTGTTTTTT. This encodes CASSLRPGTGELFF.

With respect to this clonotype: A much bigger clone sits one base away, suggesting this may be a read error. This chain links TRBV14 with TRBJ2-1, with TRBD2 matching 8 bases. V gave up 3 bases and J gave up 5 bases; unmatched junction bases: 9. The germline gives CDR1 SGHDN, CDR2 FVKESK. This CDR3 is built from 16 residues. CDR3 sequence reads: CASSHDPGLGHNEQFF. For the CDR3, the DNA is TGTGCCAGCAGCCACGATCCGGGACTAGGACACAATGAGCAGTTCTTC.

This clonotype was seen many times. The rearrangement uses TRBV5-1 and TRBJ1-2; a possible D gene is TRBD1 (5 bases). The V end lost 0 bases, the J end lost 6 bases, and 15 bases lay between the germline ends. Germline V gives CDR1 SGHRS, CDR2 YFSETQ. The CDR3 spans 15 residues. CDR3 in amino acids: CASSLAVRGANGYTF. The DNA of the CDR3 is TGCGCCAGCAGCTTGGCCGTCCGGGGCGCTAATGGCTACACCTTC.

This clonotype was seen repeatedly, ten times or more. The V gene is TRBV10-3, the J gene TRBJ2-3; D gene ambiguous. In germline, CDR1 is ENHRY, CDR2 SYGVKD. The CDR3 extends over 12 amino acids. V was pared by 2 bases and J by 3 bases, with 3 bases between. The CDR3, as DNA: TGTGCCATCAGTGAGCAAACAGATACGCAGTATTTT. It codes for CAISEQTDTQYF.

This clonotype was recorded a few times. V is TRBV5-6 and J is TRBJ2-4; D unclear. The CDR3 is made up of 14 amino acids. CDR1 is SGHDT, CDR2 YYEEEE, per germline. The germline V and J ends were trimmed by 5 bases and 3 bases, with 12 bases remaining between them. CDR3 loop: CASRNWRGKNIQYF. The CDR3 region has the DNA TGTGCCAGCAGGAATTGGAGAGGCAAAAACATTCAGTACTTC.

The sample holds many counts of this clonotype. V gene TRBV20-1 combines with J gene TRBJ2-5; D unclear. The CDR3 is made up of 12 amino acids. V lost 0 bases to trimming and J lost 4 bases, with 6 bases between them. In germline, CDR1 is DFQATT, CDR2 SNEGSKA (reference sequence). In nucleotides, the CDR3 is TGCAGTGCTAGAGACGGACGAGAGACCCAGTACTTC. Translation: CSARDGRETQYF.

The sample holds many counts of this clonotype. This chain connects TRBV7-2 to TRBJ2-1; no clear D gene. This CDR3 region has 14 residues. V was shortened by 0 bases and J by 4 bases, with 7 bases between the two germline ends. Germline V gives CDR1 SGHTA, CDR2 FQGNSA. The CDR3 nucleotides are TGTGCCAGCAGCTTAGCGGTGTTTTACAATGAGCAGTTCTTC. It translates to CASSLAVFYNEQFF.

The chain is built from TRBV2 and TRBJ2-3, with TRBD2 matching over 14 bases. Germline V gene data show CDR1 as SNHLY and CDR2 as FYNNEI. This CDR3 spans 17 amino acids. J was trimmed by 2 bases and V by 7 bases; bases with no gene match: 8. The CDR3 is CASNIPGLAGVTDTQYF. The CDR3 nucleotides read TGTGCCAGCAACATACCGGGACTAGCGGGGGTCACAGATACGCAGTATTTT.

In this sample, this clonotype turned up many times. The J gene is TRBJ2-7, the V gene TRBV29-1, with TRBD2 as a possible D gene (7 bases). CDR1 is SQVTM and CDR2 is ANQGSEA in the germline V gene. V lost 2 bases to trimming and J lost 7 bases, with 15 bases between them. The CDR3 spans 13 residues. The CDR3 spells CSVERGRAGEQYF. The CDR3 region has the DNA TGCAGCGTTGAAAGGGGGAGGGCCGGAGAGCAGTACTTC.

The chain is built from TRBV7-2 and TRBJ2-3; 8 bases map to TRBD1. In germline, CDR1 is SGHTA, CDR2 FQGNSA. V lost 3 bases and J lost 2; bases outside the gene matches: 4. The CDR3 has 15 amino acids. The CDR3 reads CASSFWTGTTDTQYF. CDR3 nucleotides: TGTGCCAGCAGCTTTTGGACAGGGACCACAGATACGCAGTATTTT.